This TCR beta chain was captured in a study of cytomegalovirus exposure and HLA in healthy donors (dated by TCRdb to about 2017). Context from the whole study: According to an earlier analysis of several hundred of the donors, 150 million to 200 million T cells yielded 117 million unique TCR beta sequences and around 300 Gb of sequence data. Approximately 300 gigabases of sequencing data and 70 million to 100 million unique TCR sequences made up an early release that covered several hundred HLA-typed donors. Among the roughly 410 genotyped donors, roughly 80% belonged to the genetic ancestry cluster associated with self-reported Caucasian donors. The study aimed to test whether cataloging public T cell receptors could reveal signatures of past pathogen exposure. The study profiled the T cell repertoires of more than 500 subjects by immunosequencing and related them to cytomegalovirus serostatus. Besides the first cohort of hundreds of subjects, a separate validation cohort made up of 90 to 150 different subjects was used. To predict cytomegalovirus infection status, the study combined high-throughput TCR immunosequencing, statistical association of individual TCRs with disease status, and machine learning. In a later analysis, previously published TCR beta repertoires from about 640 donors were re-analyzed and high-resolution HLA genotyping was added so that TCR occurrence patterns could be studied. The later analysis used no new phenotypic data to find candidate immune exposures, relying instead on TCR beta sequences and their occurrence across donors. An earlier analysis of 450 to 750 of the donors used high-throughput TCR beta sequencing to judge whether each TCR beta V gene segment behaved as functional or pseudogenic. Donor age, sex, ethnicity and CMV serostatus were collected together with the repertoire data. A later genetic analysis took genome-wide SNP genotypes for about 55% of the 666 donors and used that subset as a discovery cohort. All discovery cohort repertoires had been generated on a single sequencing platform. HLA typing included class I and class II loci at four-digit resolution. Typing coverage varied by locus: roughly 629-640 donors for A, B, C, DRB1 and DQB1; more than 500 for DQA1; some 610 for DPA1; roughly 450 for DPB1. Because of strong linkage in the cohort, roughly five DR-DQ haplotypes were treated as single units for association and clustering. Across roughly 420 genotyped donors of the cohort, an average of about 240,000 unique TCR beta nucleotide sequences per donor were sequenced, and 15% to 20% of those sequences were non-productive. Results and caveats for the whole study, not just this receptor: While some public TCRs were present in many individuals, most TCR sequences turned up only very rarely across donors. The presence/absence analyses assumed that sequencing depth was roughly uniform across donors, and that assumption may not be true. Because counts were too low, around 17 rarely observed V segments, including chromosome 9 orphons, were left out of the earlier analysis of approximately 500 of the donors. In this cohort, only TCR beta chains were sequenced, and detectable features were limited by the absence of alpha or paired-chain data. Three of the identified cytomegalovirus-associated TCR beta chains were confirmed in vitro to be specific for cytomegalovirus antigens. The classifier was reported to diagnose cytomegalovirus status with high specificity and sensitivity in both the original cohort and the validation cohort. A later genetic analysis reported fewer N-insertions in productive TCRs among donors in an Asian-associated ancestry cluster than the approximately 670-donor mean. Correlated functional status among segregating V segments might be attributable to linkage disequilibrium, but an unknown experimental factor could not be ruled out. In a later analysis, the rate of TCR association differed among HLA loci, with DRB1 alleles having the most associated TCRs and HLA-C alleles having the fewest. The sequencing pipeline was judged likely to have produced a cluster of highly shared sequence variants as a technical artifact. Assigning TCR associations to individual alleles was difficult when HLA alleles, especially DR and DQ, strongly co-occurred. In a later genetic analysis, a missense DCLRE1C variant was associated with V-gene and J-gene trimming of TCR beta chains, and the association was replicated in an independent cohort. Most CMV-associated TCR beta chains appeared to be HLA-restricted in a later analysis, and the HLA associations seemed to be driven largely by CMV exposure. Specific HLA alleles were associated with over 15,000 TCR beta sequences at a false discovery rate of 0.05 in a later analysis. In a later analysis, HLA-associated TCR beta chains were found to be more clonally expanded and to have lower generation probabilities than equally common non-associated chains. According to the authors, the approach could potentially be generalized to other disease states and immunological phenotypes. An earlier analysis of approximately 500 of the donors showed that most TCR beta V segments appeared in productive rearrangements either about 87% or about 30% of the time, which broadly matched IMGT annotations. A further reported finding was that TCR beta sequences accurately predicted the HLA-A and HLA-B alleles for most subjects in the first cohort. The study listed 164 TCR beta chains as associated with cytomegalovirus. Because HLA typing was unavailable for some donors at each locus, only the typed subset was used in association tests. A later analysis reported that several top co-occurrence clusters appeared linked to parvovirus B19, influenza, CMV and Epstein-Barr virus. For the cohort, immune exposure information was limited to CMV serostatus.

The cohort was made up of around 720 healthy bone marrow donors. All cohort members were sampled while nominally healthy, although unrecorded immune exposures were likely present. The donor tested CMV seronegative and was one of the 352 seronegative cohort members. Each donor provided a peripheral blood sample, and peripheral blood mononuclear cells were used for TCR beta sequencing. The Qiagen DNeasy Blood Extraction Kit was used to extract genomic DNA from the blood cell samples. Comments on this clone: Its antigen has not been determined. Base qualities are not at hand, and no much larger clone is one base apart.

Libraries were prepared through the immunoSEQ multiplex PCR assay. A mixture of 60 forward primers for TCR Vbeta segments and 13 reverse primers for TCR Jbeta segments was used in the multiplex PCR. The CDR3 region of rearranged TCR beta genes was amplified from genomic DNA by a multiplex PCR assay. The amplified TCR beta libraries were sequenced on the Illumina HiSeq System as 87-base-pair reads. In the paper's pipeline: In a later analysis, approximately 74 million unique TCR beta chains were counted across the approximately 620 repertoires, and approximately 9.9 million of these chains were shared by at least two donors. Raw reads were error-corrected and collapsed into unique sequences with a nearest-neighbor algorithm that merged closely related sequences to remove PCR and sequencing errors. Alignment of CDR3 sequences to IMGT reference sequences was used to assign V, D and J gene segments. For a sequence to be retained, a match of at least six nucleotides was required to both a V gene segment and a J gene segment. Rearrangements were called productive when the CDR3 lacked stop codons and stayed in frame with V and J; all others were non-productive. Following IMGT convention, CDR3 was defined as the stretch from the second conserved V-encoded cysteine up to the conserved J-encoded phenylalanine. Sequences without an unambiguous match to a single V gene segment were excluded from the earlier analysis of approximately 560 of the donors. An earlier analysis of some 500 of the donors classified V segments as functional when productive rearrangements were above 56.7% and as segregating when the standard deviation between donors was above 5%. A statistical classification framework was built for diagnosing cytomegalovirus status from the catalog of TCR beta chain sequences. A later analysis assigned V and J genes by comparing TCR nucleotide sequences with IMGT/GENE-DB human TR gene sequences. The TCRdist pipeline was used in a later analysis to assign CDR3 sequences and most-parsimonious VDJ recombination scenarios. In a later analysis, each TCR beta chain was defined by its CDR3 amino acid sequence together with its V-gene family, and reads lacking a unique V-gene family were excluded. In a later analysis, 500 to 650 highly shared, low-generation-probability nucleotide sequences were removed to address suspected cross-contamination and a sequencing artifact. In a later analysis, a clonal expansion index was calculated for each public chain from normalized within-repertoire ranks of inferred template counts. A later analysis computed generation probabilities with a VDJ recombination model fitted to out-of-frame rearrangements, and checked the results against IGoR. In a later analysis, hypergeometric tests were used to score TCR-TCR, TCR-HLA and TCR-CMV co-occurrence, with a repertoire-size bias correction applied to TCR pairs. In a later analysis, false discovery rates were estimated by permuting HLA or CMV assignments 20 times. A later analysis grouped co-occurring TCRs with DBSCAN, adding TCRdist sequence similarity when clustering within HLA-allele-positive subsets. For co-occurrence clustering, repertoires with fewer than 30,000 or more than 120,000 public chains were excluded, along with several repertoires with anomalous nucleotide sharing. Drawn from immuneACCESS, this table holds only the in-frame rearrangements with V and J called that TCRdb kept. Clones are partly lost; checked studies trace under half to an unresolved V gene and leave the rest unexplained. V and J calls plus clone size are reproduced from that table; the DNA served to infer D and trimming. The sample table shows some 95,000 clones, and approximately 80% are seen once. Less than 5% of the sample comes from the top ten.

Sequencing used PBMCs. The TCR was taken from a woman aged 40 to 50 in good health and CMV-seronegative.

CDR3 reads: CASSFGRTGEKLFF. The sequenced DNA is TGTGCCAGCAGCTTCGGCAGGACAGGTGAAAAACTGTTTTTT. The sequence joins TRBV7-6 to TRBJ1-4, and 7 bases in between align with TRBD1. The CDR3 spans 14 residues, from the cysteine through the phenylalanine. Only the CDR3 region is kept as DNA, spanning 42 bases read in frame from base 1. Trimmed from V: 3 bases; trimmed from J: 7 bases; junction bases lacking a gene match: 5. Sequences SGHVS (CDR1) and FNYEAQ (CDR2) are obtained from the germline V gene.